The following is a T cell receptor beta chain sequence with its context. In the original processing: Scientists estimated how many nucleated cells there were by amplifying reference gene primers. Profiling relied on immunoSEQ multiplex PCR, and the TCRdb table lists in-frame clones only, not all of them. That table is the source of V, J and clone size, and D and trimming were worked out from the DNA. Among 150,000 to 200,000 clones listed, roughly 85% were seen once. These data come from a study of blood T cell repertoires in COVID-19. About the study: Donors in the United States, Italy and Spain gave samples during acute or convalescent COVID-19. Sources were T cells, B-cell-depleted T cells, or PBMCs; the material itself was cDNA or gDNA.

The CDR3 has 14 residues. CDR1 is SEHNR and CDR2 is FQNEAQ in the germline V gene (reference sequence). V lost 6 bases and J lost 3, with 14 bases in between. Sequenced material: peripheral blood. V gene TRBV7-9 combines with J gene TRBJ1-1; weak D call: TRBD1 (5 bases). The sequence came from a woman in her 30s with acute or convalescent COVID-19. The CDR3 spells CASRTPGRDTEAFF. CDR3 bases: TGTGCCAGCAGGACACCAGGGAGGGACACTGAAGCTTTCTTT.